The rows below give T cell receptor beta chains drawn from one sample of a study of T cells in Graves' hyperthyroidism and ophthalmopathy. MiXCR was run by TCRdb on the multiplex PCR reads, yielding one entry per CDR3 protein. Here the sample spans 300,000 to 350,000 distinct CDR3 sequences, approximately 15% being singletons. The sequenced sample was blood. The receptors originated from a woman in her twenties or thirties with Graves' hyperthyroidism. CDR3s include the opening cysteine and the closing phenylalanine or tryptophan. D genes are given only for firm matches. Clone size is shown for a subset of rows, as once, few, many or a class of expanded clone.

CDR3nt	CDR3aa	abundance	d_gene	j_gene	v_gene
TGTGCCAGCAGTTACGATCTGGGACAGGGAAAACATACGCAGTATTTT	CASSYDLGQGKHTQYF	-	TRBD1	TRBJ2-3	TRBV6-2/TRBV6-3
TGTGCCAGCAGCCACCGACTAGCGGGACACTACAATGAGCAGTTCTTC	CASSHRLAGHYNEQFF	-	TRBD2	TRBJ2-1	TRBV3-1
TGTGCCAGCAGCCAGGGGACAGGGGGCTCACCCCTCCACTTT	CASSQGTGGSPLHF	-	TRBD1	TRBJ1-6	TRBV3-1
TGCAGTGCCAGGGGCGGGGATGAGCAGTTCTTC	CSARGGDEQFF	-	-	TRBJ2-1	TRBV20-1
TGTGCCAGCAGCCGCGGGAGGGCCAGGTATGAGCAGTTCTTC	CASSRGRARYEQFF	few	TRBD2	TRBJ2-1	TRBV6-2/TRBV6-3
TGTGCCACCAGTGACCCGGGACAGAATAACTATGGCTACACCTTC	CATSDPGQNNYGYTF	few	TRBD1	TRBJ1-2	TRBV24-1
TGTGCCTGGAGTGGCCGGCGGGGCAATGAGCAGTTCTTC	CAWSGRRGNEQFF	-	-	TRBJ2-1	TRBV30
TGCAGTGCTTTTACTAAACCGACAGGGTGGGCCGAGCAGTACTTC	CSAFTKPTGWAEQYF	few	TRBD1	TRBJ2-7	TRBV20-1
TGTGCCATCAGTGAGTCGCTAGGTTCGAACACCGGGGAGCTGTTTTTT	CAISESLGSNTGELFF	few	-	TRBJ2-2	TRBV10-3
TGTGCCAGCAGTTTCAGTCATGGCTACACCTTC	CASSFSHGYTF	many	-	TRBJ1-2	TRBV28
TGTGCCAGCAGTCAACTAGCGGGAGGTACCAATGAGCAGTTCTTC	CASSQLAGGTNEQFF	many	TRBD2	TRBJ2-1	TRBV27
TGTGCCAGCAGCGTTTCTGGTTCCGATGAGCAGTTCTTC	CASSVSGSDEQFF	few	-	TRBJ2-1	TRBV9
TGTGCCAGCAGCTTTGGGACTAGCATGGATACGCAGTATTTT	CASSFGTSMDTQYF	many	TRBD2	TRBJ2-3	TRBV7-9
TGTGCCAGCAGCACGACAGGGGCCCCGAACACTGAAGCTTTCTTT	CASSTTGAPNTEAFF	many	TRBD1	TRBJ1-1	TRBV7-2
TGCAGTGCTCCGGGGAAGAGCTCCTACGAGCAGTACTTC	CSAPGKSSYEQYF	-	-	TRBJ2-7	TRBV20-1
TGTGCCATCAACAGCGGAGCTCAAGAGACCCAGTACTTC	CAINSGAQETQYF	-	-	TRBJ2-5	TRBV10-3
TGTGCCTGGATGTTACAGGGGGACACTGAAGCTTTCTTT	CAWMLQGDTEAFF	few	TRBD1	TRBJ1-1	TRBV30
TGCAGTGCCCATACCCAGGAGGGTCAGCCCCAGCATTTT	CSAHTQEGQPQHF	-	-	TRBJ1-5	TRBV20-1
TGTGCCAGCAGCTTAAAGACGGGGGCGAGGGTTGCAACTAATGAAAAACTGTTTTTT	CASSLKTGARVATNEKLFF	many	-	TRBJ1-4	TRBV7-9
TGCAGCGCATCTATACCGGAGGTGACCCAGTACTTC	CSASIPEVTQYF	-	-	TRBJ2-5	TRBV29-1
TGCAGTGCTAGAGAGGGAGGCTATGGCTACACCTTC	CSAREGGYGYTF	many	-	TRBJ1-2	TRBV20-1
TGTGCCAGCAGTGAGTACAGACAAGAGACCCAGTACTTC	CASSEYRQETQYF	many	-	TRBJ2-5	TRBV2
TGTGCCAGCAGTGATGTGGGGACAACTCTTAACTATGGCTACACCTTC	CASSDVGTTLNYGYTF	many	-	TRBJ1-2	TRBV6-1
TGTGCCAGCAGTTTAACGAGGGGGGGGGTTCAGCCCCAGCATTTT	CASSLTRGGVQPQHF	few	-	TRBJ1-5	TRBV28
TGTGCCAGCAGCTTTTACTCGAAAGAGACCCAGTACTTC	CASSFYSKETQYF	many	-	TRBJ2-5	TRBV11-1
TGTGCCAGCAGTTTCAGCCGGGGGCGAGCTTTCTTT	CASSFSRGRAFF	many	-	TRBJ1-1	TRBV28
TGCAGTGCTAGAGTTGCGGGAGAAGGGTACAATGAGCAGTTCTTC	CSARVAGEGYNEQFF	-	TRBD2	TRBJ2-1	TRBV20-1
TGTGCCAGCAGTTCGGCGGGTGGGAACACTGAAGCTTTCTTT	CASSSAGGNTEAFF	many	-	TRBJ1-1	TRBV12-3/TRBV12-4